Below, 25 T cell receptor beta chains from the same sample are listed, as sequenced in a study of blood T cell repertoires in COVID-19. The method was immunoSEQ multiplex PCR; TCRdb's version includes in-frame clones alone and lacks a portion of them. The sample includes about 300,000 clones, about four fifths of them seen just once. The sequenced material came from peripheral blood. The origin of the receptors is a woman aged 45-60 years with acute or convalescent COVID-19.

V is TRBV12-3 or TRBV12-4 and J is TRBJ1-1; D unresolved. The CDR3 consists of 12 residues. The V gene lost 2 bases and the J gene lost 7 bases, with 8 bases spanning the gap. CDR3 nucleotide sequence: TGTGCCAGCAGTTTACGGGGTGTTGAAGCTTTCTTT. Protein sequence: CASSLRGVEAFF.

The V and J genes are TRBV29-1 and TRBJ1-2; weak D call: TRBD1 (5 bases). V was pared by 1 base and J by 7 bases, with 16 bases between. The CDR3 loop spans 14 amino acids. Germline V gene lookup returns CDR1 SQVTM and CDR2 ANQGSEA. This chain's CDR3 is CSVEALSVGGGYTF. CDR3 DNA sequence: TGCAGCGTTGAAGCCTTAAGTGTGGGGGGTGGCTACACCTTC.

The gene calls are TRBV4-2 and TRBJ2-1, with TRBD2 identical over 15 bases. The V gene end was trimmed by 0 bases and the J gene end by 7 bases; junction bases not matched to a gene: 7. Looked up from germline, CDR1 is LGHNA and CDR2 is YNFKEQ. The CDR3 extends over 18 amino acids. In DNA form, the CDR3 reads TGTGCCAGCAGCCAAGAGGATGGACTAGCGGGAGGGCTGAATGAGCAGTTCTTC. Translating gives CASSQEDGLAGGLNEQFF.

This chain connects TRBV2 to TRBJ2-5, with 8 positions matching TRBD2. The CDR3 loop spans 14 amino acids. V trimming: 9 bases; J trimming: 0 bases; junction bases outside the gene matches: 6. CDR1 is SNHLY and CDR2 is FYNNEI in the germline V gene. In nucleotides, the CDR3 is TGTGCCAGTACGGAACTAGCGGACCAAGAGACCCAGTACTTC. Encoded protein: CASTELADQETQYF.

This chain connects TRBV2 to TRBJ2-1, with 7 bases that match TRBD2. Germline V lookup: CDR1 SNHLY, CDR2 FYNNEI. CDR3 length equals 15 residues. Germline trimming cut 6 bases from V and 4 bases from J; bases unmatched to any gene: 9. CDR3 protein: CASRLNLAAYNEQFF. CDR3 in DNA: TGTGCCAGCAGACTAAATCTAGCGGCTTACAATGAGCAGTTCTTC.

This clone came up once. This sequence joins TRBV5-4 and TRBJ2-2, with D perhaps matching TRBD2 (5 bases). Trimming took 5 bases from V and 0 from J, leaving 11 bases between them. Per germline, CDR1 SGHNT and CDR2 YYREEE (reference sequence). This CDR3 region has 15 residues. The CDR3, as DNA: TGTGCCAGCAGTGACCCGGGATCGAACACCGGGGAGCTGTTTTTT. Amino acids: CASSDPGSNTGELFF.

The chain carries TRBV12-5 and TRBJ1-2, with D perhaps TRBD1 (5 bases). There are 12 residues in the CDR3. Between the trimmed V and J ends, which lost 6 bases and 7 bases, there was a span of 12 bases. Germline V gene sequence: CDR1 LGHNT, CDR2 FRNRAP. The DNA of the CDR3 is TGTGCTAGTGGCTGGGGCGGCGGTGGCTACACCTTC. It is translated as CASGWGGGGYTF.

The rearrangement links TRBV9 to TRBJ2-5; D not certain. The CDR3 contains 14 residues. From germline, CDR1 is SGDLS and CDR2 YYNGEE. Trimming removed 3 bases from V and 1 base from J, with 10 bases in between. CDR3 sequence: CASSALSGQETQYF. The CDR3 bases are TGTGCCAGCAGCGCGCTCTCGGGCCAAGAGACCCAGTACTTC.

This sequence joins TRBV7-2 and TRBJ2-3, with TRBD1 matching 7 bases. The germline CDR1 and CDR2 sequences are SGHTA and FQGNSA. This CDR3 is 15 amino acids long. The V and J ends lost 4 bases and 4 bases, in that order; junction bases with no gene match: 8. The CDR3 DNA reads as TGTGCCAGCAGCTCCCGGGACAGCCTCCCAGATACGCAGTATTTT. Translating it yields CASSSRDSLPDTQYF.

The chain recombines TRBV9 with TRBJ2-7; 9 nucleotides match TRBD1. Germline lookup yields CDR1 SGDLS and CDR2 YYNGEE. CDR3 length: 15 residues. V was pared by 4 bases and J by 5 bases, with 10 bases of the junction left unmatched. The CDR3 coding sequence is TGTGCCAGCAGCTTCCGGGACAGGGACTTCGACGAGCAGTACTTC. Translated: CASSFRDRDFDEQYF.

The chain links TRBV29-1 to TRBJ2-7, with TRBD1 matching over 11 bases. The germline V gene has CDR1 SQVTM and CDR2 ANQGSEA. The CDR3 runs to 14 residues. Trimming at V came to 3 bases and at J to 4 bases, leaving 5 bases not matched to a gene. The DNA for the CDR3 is TGCAGCGTTGATGTCGGGACAGGGGGGTACGAGCAGTACTTC. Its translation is CSVDVGTGGYEQYF.

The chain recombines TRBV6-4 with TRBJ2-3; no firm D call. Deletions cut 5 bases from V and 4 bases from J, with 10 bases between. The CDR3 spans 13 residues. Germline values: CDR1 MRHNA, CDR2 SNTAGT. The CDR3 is CASSSSAADTQYF. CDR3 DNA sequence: TGTGCCAGCAGTAGCTCCGCGGCAGATACGCAGTATTTT.

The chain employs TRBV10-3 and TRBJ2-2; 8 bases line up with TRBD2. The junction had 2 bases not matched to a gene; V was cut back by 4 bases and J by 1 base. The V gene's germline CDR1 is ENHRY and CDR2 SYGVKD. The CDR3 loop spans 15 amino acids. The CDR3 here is CAISGGLVNTGELFF. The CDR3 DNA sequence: TGTGCCATCAGTGGGGGACTAGTGAACACCGGGGAGCTGTTTTTT.

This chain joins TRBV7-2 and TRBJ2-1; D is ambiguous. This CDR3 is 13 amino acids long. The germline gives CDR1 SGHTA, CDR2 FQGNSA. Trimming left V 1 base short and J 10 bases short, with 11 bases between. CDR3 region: CASSLGPLPEQFF. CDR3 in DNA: TGTGCCAGCAGCTTAGGTCCTCTTCCCGAGCAGTTCTTC.

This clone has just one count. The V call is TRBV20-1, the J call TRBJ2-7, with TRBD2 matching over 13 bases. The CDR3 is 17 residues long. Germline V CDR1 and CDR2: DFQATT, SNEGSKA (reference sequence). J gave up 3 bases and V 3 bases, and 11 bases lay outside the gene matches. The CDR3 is CSASLTRWTSGSYEQYF. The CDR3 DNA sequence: TGCAGTGCTAGTCTCACCAGGTGGACTAGCGGGAGCTACGAGCAGTACTTC.

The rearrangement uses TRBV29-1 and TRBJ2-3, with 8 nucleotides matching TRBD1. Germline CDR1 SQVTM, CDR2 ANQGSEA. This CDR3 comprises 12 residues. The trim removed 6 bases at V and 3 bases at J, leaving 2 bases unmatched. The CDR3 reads CSVGQGTDTQYF. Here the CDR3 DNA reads TGCAGCGTCGGACAGGGAACAGATACGCAGTATTTT.

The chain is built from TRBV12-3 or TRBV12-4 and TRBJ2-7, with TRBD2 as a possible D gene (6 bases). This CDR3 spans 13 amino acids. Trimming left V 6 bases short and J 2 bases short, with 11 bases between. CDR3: CASSRDSAYEQYV. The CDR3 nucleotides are TGTGCCAGCAGCCGGGACTCCGCCTACGAGCAGTACGTC.

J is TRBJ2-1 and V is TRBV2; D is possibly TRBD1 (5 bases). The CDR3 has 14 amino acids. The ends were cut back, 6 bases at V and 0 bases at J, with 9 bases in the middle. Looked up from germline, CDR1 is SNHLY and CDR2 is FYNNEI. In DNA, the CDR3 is TGTGCCAGCAGCGCAGGGTACTCCTACAATGAGCAGTTCTTC. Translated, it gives CASSAGYSYNEQFF.

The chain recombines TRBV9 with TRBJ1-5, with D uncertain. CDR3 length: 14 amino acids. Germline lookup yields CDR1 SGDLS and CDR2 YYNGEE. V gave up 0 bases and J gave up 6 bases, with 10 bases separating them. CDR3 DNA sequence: TGTGCCAGCAGCGTAGGCATGGCCTCTCAGCCCCAGCATTTT. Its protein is CASSVGMASQPQHF.

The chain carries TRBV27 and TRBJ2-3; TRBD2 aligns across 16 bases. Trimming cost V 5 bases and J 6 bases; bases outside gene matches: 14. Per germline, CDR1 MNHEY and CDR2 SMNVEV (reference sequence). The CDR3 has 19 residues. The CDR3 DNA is TGTGCCAGCAGTCCCCGGGGACTAGCGGGGGGGCCGGGGGGGGATACGCAGTATTTT. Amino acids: CASSPRGLAGGPGGDTQYF.

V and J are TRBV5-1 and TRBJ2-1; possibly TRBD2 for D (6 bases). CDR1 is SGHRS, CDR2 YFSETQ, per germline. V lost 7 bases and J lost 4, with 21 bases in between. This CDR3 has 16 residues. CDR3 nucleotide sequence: TGCGCCAGCCTCCGGGACGGCCGGGAGATTTACAATGAGCAGTTCTTC. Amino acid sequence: CASLRDGREIYNEQFF.

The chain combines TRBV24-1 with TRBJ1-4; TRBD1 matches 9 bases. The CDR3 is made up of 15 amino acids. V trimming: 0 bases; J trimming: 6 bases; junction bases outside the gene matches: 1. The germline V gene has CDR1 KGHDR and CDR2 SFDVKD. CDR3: CATSDLGTGYEKLFF. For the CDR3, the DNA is TGTGCCACCAGTGATTTGGGGACAGGGTATGAAAAACTGTTTTTT.

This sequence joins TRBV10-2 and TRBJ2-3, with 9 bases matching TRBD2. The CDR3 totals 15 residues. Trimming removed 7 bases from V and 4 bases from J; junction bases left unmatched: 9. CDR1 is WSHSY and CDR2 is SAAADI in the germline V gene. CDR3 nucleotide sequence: TGCGCCAGCAAGACTAGCGCGGGAGGGGCAGATACGCAGTATTTT. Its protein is CASKTSAGGADTQYF.

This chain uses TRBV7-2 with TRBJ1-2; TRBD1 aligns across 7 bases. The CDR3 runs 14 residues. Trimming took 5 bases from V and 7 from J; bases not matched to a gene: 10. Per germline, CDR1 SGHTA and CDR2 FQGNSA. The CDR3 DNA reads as TGTGCCAGCAGCCCCGACAGGGAGTGGAGTGGCTACACCTTC. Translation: CASSPDREWSGYTF.

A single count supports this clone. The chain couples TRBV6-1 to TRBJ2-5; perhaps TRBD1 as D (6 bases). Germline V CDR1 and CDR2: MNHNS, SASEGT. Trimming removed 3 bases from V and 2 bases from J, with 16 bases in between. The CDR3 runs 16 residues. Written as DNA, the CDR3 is TGTGCCAGCAGTGATGACAGGAGAACATTTCAAGAGACCCAGTACTTC. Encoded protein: CASSDDRRTFQETQYF.